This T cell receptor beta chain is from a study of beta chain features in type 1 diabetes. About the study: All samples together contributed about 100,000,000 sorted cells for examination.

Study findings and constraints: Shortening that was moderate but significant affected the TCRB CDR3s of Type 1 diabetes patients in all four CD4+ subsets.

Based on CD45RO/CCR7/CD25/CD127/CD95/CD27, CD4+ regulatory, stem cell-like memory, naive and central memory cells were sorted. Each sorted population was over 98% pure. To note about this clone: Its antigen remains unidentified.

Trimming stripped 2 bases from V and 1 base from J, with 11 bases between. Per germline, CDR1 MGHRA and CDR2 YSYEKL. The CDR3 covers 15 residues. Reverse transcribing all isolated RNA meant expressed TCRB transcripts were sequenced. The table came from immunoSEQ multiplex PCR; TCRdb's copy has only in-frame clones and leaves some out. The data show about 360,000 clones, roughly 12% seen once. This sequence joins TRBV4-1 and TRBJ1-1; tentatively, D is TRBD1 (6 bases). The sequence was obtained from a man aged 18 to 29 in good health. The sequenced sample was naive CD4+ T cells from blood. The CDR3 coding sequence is TGCGCCAGCAGCCAACCGGGACACCCGAACACTGAAGCTTTCTTT. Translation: CASSQPGHPNTEAFF.